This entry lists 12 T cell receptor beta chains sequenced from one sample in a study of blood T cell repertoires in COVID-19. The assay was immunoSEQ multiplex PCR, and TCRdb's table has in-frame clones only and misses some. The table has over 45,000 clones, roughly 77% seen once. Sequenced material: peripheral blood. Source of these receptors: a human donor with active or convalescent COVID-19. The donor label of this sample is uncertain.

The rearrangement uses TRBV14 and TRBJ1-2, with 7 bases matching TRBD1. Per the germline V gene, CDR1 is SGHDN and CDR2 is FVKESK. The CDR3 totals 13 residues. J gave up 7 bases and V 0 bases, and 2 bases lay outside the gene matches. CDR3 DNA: TGTGCCAGCAGCCAAGAGCGGACAGGTGGCTACACCTTC. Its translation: CASSQERTGGYTF. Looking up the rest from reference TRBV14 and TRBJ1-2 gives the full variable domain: EAGVTQFPSHSVIEKGQTVTLRCDPISGHDNLYWYRRVMGKEIKFLLHFVKESKQDESGMPNNRFLAERTGGTYSTLKVQPAELEDSGVYFCASSQERTGGYTFGSGTRLTVV.

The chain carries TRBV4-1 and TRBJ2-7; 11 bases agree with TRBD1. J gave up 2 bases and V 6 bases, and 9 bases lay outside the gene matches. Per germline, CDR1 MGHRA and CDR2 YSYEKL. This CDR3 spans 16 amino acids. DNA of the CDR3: TGCGCCAGCAGTCCCCAACCGGGACAGGGGGCCTACGAGCAGTACTTC. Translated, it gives CASSPQPGQGAYEQYF.

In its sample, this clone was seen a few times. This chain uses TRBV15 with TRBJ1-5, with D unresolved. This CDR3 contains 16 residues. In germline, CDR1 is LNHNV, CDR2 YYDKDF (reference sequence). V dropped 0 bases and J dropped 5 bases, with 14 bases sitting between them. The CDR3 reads CATSRDSREADQPQHF. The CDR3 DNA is TGTGCCACCAGCAGAGATTCAAGGGAAGCGGATCAGCCCCAGCATTTT. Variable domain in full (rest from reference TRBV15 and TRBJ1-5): DAMVIQNPRYQVTQFGKPVTLSCSQTLNHNVMYWYQQKSSQAPKLLFHYYDKDFNNEADTPDNFQSRRPNTSFCFLDIRSPGLGDTAMYLCATSRDSREADQPQHFGDGTRLSIL.

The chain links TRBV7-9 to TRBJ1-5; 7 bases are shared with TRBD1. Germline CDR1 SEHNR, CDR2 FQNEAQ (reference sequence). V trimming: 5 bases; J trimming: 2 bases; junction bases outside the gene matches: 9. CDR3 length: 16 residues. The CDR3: CASSATGASGNQPQHF. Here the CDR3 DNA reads TGTGCCAGCAGCGCAACAGGGGCTTCTGGCAATCAGCCCCAGCATTTT.

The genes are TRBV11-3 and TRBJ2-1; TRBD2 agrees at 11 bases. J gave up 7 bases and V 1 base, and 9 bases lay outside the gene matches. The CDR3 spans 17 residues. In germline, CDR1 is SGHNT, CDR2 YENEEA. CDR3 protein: CASSLVGSGRAGNEQFF. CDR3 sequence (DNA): TGTGCCAGCAGCTTAGTGGGTAGCGGGAGGGCCGGGAATGAGCAGTTCTTC.

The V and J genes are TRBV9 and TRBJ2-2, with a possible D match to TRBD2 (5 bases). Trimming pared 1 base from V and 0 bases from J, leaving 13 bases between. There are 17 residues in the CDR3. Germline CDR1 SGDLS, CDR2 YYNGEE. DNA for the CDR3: TGTGCCAGCAGCGTACGGAGTAACGGGACGAACACCGGGGAGCTGTTTTTT. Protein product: CASSVRSNGTNTGELFF.

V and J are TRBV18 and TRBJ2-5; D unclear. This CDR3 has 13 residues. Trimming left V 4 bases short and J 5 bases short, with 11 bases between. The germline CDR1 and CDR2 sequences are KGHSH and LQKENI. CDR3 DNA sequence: TGTGCCAGCTCACGCGGCCTGGAGGAGACCCAGTACTTC. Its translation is CASSRGLEETQYF.

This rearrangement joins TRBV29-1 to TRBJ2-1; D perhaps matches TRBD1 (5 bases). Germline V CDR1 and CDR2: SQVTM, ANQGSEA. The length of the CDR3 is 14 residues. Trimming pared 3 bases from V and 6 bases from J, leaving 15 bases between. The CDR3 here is CSVDAPGLVNEQFF. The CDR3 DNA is TGCAGCGTTGACGCCCCAGGGTTGGTCAATGAGCAGTTCTTC.

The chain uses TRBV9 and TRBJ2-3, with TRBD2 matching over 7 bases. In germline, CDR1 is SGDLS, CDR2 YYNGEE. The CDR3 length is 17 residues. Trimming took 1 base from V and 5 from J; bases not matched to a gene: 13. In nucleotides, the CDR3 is TGTGCCAGCAGCGTAAAGGCCGTCGGGAGGAACGGAGATACGCAGTATTTT. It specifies CASSVKAVGRNGDTQYF. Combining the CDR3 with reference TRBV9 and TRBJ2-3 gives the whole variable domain DSGVTQTPKHLITATGQRVTLRCSPRSGDLSVYWYQQSLDQGLQFLIQYYNGEERAKGNILERFSAQQFPDLHSELNLSSLELGDSALYFCASSVKAVGRNGDTQYFGPGTRLTVL.

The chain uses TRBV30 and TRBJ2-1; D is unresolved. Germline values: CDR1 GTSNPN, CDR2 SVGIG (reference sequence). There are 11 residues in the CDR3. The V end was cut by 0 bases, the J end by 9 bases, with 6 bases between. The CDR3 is CAWSVSREQFF. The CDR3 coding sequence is TGTGCCTGGAGTGTTTCCCGTGAGCAGTTCTTC.

CDR3 coding DNA: TGTGCCAGCAGCACACGACGGTGGCGGGAGACCCAGTACTTC. Its translation is CASSTRRWRETQYF. The V call is TRBV5-6, the J call TRBJ2-5; no clear D gene. Germline CDR1 SGHDT, CDR2 YYEEEE. The CDR3 runs to 14 residues. Trimming took off 4 bases at V and 5 bases at J, with 15 bases between the two ends.

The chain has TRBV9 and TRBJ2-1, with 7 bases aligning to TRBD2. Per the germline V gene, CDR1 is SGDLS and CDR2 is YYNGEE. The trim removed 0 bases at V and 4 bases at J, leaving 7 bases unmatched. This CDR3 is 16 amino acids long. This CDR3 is CASSVVSSGNYNEQFF. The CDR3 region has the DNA TGTGCCAGCAGCGTAGTCTCTAGCGGAAATTACAATGAGCAGTTCTTC. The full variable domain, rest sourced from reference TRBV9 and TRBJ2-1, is DSGVTQTPKHLITATGQRVTLRCSPRSGDLSVYWYQQSLDQGLQFLIQYYNGEERAKGNILERFSAQQFPDLHSELNLSSLELGDSALYFCASSVVSSGNYNEQFFGPGTRLTVL.